The source of this TCR beta chain is a study of blood T cells in healthy people across ages. Across the study: Per two T cells, template switching captured roughly one barcoded beta molecule.

With a J-beta primer mix and a sample-barcoded 5' primer, a second PCR ran about 7 to 11 cycles. Individual samples furnished no less than 3 million CDR3-containing paired-end reads apiece. TCRdb passed the 5' RACE reads through MiXCR, listing each CDR3 protein once. This table has around 1.7 million distinct CDR3 sequences, 28% appearing once. CDR3 length equals 13 residues. From germline, CDR1 is SQVTM and CDR2 ANQGSEA. The V and J ends lost 4 bases and 7 bases respectively, with 16 bases between them. The authors isolated at least 7 million PBMCs per sample. This clonotype was counted at least ten times. What it binds is not known. Notes on the study in general: Age brought a roughly linear fall in TCR beta diversity measured per million T cells.

This chain joins TRBV29-1 and TRBJ2-5; a weak D match, TRBD2 (7 bases). Sequenced sample: blood. This TCR derives from a woman younger than 45 in good health. DNA for the CDR3: TGCAGCGTTGCGGCGGGGGCCGATGGGACCCAGTACTTC. It codes for CSVAAGADGTQYF.